This TCR beta chain was profiled in a study of response to subunit inactivated influenza vaccine. The study's findings and limits: Authors suggested few new T cells are recruited by each seasonal influenza vaccination.

This clonotype showed up just a few times. Its antigen is not identified. TCRdb re-called the RT-PCR reads through MiXCR, storing one row per CDR3 protein. This sample has 500,000 to 600,000 distinct CDR3 sequences; roughly 13% occur once, and the top ten carry around 13%. CDR3 length: 13 residues. Sequenced material: PBMCs from blood, taken roughly 48 days after vaccination. This clonotype originated in a man in his fifties who received an inactivated influenza vaccine. The chain joins TRBV21-1 to TRBJ1-5. TRBV21-1 is assigned pseudogene status. CDR3 sequence: CVSRGVSGEPQHF. CDR3 sequence (DNA): TGTGTCTCTCGAGGGGTTAGCGGCGAGCCCCAGCATTTT.